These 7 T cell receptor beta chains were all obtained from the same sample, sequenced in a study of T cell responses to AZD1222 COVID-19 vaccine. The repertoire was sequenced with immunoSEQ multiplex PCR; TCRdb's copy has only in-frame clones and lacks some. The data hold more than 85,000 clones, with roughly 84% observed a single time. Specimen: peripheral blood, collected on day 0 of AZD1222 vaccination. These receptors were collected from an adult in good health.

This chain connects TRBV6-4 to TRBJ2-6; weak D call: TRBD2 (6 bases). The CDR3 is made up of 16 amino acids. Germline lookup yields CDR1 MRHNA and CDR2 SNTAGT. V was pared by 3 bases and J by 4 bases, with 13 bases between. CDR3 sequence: CASSEVGGSGANVLTF. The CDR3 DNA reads TGTGCCAGCAGTGAGGTTGGAGGGTCCGGGGCCAACGTCCTGACTTTC.

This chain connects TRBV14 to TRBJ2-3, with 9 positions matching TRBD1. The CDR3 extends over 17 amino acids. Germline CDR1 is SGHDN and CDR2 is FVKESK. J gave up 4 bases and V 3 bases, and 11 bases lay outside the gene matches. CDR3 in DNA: TGTGCCAGCAGCCAGCAAACAGGGGGCATAGGGGCAGATACGCAGTATTTT. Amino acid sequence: CASSQQTGGIGADTQYF.

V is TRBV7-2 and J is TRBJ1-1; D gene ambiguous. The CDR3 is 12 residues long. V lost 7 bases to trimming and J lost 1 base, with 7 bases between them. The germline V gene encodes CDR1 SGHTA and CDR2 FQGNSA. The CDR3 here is CASTYGNTEAFF. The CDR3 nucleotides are TGTGCCAGCACCTACGGGAACACTGAAGCTTTCTTT.

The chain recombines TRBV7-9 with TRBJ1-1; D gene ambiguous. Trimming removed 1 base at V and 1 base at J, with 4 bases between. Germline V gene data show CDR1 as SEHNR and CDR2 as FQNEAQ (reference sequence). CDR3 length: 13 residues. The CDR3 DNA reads TGTGCCAGCAGCTTAGGACAGAACACTGAAGCTTTCTTT. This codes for CASSLGQNTEAFF. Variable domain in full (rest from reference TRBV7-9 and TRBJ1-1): DTGVSQNPRHKITKRGQNVTFRCDPISEHNRLYWYRQTLGQGPEFLTYFQNEAQLEKSRLLSDRFSAERPKGSFSTLEIQRTEQGDSAMYLCASSLGQNTEAFFGQGTRLTVV.

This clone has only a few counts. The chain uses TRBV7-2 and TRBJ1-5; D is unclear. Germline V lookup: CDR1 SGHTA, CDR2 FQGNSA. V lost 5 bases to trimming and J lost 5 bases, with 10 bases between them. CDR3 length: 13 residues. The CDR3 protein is CASSLLDDQPQHF. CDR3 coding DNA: TGTGCCAGCAGCCTACTGGACGATCAGCCCCAGCATTTT.

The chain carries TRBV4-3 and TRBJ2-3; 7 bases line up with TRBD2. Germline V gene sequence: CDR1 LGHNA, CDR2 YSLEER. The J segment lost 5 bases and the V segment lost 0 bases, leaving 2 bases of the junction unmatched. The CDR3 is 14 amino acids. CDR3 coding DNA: TGCGCCAGCAGCCAAGATGGGGGGGGAGATACGCAGTATTTT. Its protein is CASSQDGGGDTQYF.

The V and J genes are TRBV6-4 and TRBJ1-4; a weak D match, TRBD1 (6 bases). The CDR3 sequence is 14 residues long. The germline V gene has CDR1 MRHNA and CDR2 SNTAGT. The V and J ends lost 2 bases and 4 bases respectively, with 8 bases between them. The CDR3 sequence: CASSDGGFNEKLFF. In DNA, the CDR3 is TGTGCCAGCAGTGACGGGGGCTTTAATGAAAAACTGTTTTTT.